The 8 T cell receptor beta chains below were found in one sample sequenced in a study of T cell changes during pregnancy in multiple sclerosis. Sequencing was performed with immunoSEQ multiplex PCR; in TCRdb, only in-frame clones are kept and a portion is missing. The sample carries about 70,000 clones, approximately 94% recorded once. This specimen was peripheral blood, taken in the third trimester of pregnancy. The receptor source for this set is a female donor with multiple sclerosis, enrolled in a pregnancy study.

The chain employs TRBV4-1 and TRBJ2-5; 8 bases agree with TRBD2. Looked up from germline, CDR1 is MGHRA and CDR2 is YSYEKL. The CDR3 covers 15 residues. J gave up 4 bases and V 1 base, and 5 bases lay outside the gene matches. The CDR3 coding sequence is TGCGCCAGCAGCCAAGGGCTAGCGGGCGGAGAGACCCAGTACTTC. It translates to CASSQGLAGGETQYF.

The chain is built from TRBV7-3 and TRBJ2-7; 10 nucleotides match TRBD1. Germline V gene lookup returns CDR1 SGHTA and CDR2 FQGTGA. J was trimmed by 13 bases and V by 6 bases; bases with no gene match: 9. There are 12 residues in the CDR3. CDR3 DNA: TGTGCCAGCAGGGAGGACAGGGGGACAATTTACTTC. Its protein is CASREDRGTIYF.

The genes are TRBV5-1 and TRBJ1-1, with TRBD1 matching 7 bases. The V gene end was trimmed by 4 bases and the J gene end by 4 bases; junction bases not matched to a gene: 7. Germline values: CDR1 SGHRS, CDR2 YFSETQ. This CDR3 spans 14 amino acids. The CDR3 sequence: CASSPRDRATEAFF. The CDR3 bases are TGCGCCAGCAGCCCCCGGGACAGAGCCACTGAAGCTTTCTTT.

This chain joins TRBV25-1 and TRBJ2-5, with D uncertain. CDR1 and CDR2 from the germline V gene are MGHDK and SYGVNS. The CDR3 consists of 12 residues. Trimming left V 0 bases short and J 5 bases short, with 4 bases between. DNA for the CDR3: TGTGCCAGCAGTGAATACGGGGAGACCCAGTACTTC. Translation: CASSEYGETQYF.

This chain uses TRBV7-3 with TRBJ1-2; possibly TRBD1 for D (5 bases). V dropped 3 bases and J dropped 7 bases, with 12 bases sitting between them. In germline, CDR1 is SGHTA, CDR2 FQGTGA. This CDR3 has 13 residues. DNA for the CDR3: TGTGCCAGCAGCTTTTCTGGGGCATTTGGCTACACCTTC. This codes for CASSFSGAFGYTF.

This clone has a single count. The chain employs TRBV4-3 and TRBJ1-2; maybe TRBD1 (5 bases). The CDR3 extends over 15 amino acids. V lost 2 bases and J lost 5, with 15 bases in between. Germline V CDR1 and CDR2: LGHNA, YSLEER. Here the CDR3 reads CASSQTGVQVYGYTF. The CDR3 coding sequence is TGCGCCAGCAGCCAAACAGGAGTCCAGGTGTATGGCTACACCTTC.

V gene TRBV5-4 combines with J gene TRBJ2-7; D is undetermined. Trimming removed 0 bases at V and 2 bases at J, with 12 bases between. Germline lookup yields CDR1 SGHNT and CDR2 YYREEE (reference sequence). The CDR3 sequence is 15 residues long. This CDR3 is CASSLVGPTAYEQYF. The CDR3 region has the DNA TGTGCCAGCAGCTTGGTGGGCCCCACCGCCTACGAGCAGTACTTC.

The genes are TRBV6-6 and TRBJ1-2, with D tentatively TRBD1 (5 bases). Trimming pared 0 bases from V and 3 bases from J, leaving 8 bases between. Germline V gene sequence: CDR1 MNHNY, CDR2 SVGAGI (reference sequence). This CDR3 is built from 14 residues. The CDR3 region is CASSYSQGYYGYTF. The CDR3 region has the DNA TGTGCCAGCAGTTACTCCCAGGGCTACTATGGCTACACCTTC.